This T cell receptor beta chain was sequenced for a study of beta chain features in type 1 diabetes. This clone has at least ten counts. The antigen is not known. The whole isolated RNA underwent reverse transcription, so sequencing captured expressed TCRB transcripts. Repertoires were generated with immunoSEQ multiplex PCR, while TCRdb's copy carries only in-frame clones and drops some. The sample lists about 320,000 clones, 11% to 15% occurring once. The CDR3 totals 12 residues. Trimming shortened V by 3 bases and J by 6 bases, and 8 bases separated the two germline ends. Germline CDR1 reads SGHTA; CDR2 reads FQGNSA. Study-wide findings and caveats: Comparison showed that naive, central memory and Treg TCRB repertoires appeared more similar among patients than among healthy donors. Fewer insertions but more deletions were seen at VDJ junctions in type 1 diabetes patients. It was possible that PCR favored shorter templates, equally so in patients and controls. Shortening of TCRB CDR3s, moderate but significant, appeared in all four CD4+ subsets of Type 1 diabetes patients.

The TCR sequence derives from a man between 25 and 39 years old in good health. The sample taken for sequencing was central memory CD4+ T cells from blood. The gene calls are TRBV7-2 and TRBJ1-2, with a possible D match to TRBD1 (5 bases). The CDR3 bases are TGTGCCAGCAGCTTTTCAGGGAATGGCTACACCTTC. Translated: CASSFSGNGYTF. Variable domain in full (rest from reference TRBV7-2 and TRBJ1-2): GAGVSQSPSNKVTEKGKDVELRCDPISGHTALYWYRQSLGQGLEFLIYFQGNSAPDKSGLPSDRFSAERTGGSVSTLTIQRTQQEDSAVYLCASSFSGNGYTFGSGTRLTVV.